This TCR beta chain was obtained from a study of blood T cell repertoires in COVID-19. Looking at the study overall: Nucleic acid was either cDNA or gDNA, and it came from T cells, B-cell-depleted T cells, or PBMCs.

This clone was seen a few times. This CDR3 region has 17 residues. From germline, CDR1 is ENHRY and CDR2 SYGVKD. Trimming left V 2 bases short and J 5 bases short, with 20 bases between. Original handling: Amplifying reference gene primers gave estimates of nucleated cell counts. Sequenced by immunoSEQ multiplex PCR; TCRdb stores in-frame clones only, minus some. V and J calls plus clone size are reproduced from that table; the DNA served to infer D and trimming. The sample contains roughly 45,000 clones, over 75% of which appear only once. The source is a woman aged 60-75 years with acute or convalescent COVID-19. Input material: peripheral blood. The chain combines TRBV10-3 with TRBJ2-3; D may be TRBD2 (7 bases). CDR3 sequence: CAISEPGVGGAGDTQYF. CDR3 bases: TGTGCCATCAGTGAGCCGGGGGTAGGGGGGGCTGGAGATACGCAGTATTTT.